Listed here are 20 T cell receptor beta chains from one sample, sequenced in a study of control samples from healthy donors and cancer patients (dated by TCRdb to about 2020). Receptor amplification or capture employed the immunoSEQ multiplex PCR assay. The clones in this table, taken by TCRdb from immuneACCESS, are in-frame only. Not every clone is retained; where verified, under half of the shortfall comes from an unresolved V gene, and the cause of the rest is unknown. For this sample there are 130,000 to 150,000 clones; about 93% appear just once. The ten largest make up more than 13% of the sample. The sample was PBMCs. The receptors derive from a man aged 60 to 69 with colorectal cancer.

The V gene is TRBV7-2, the J gene TRBJ1-4, with D possibly TRBD1 on 5 matching bases. Germline values: CDR1 SGHTA, CDR2 FQGNSA. The CDR3 contains 15 residues. The V end lost 2 bases, the J end lost 4 bases, and 11 bases lay between the germline ends. As DNA, the CDR3 is TGTGCCAGCAGCTTATGGAGGGGCGGTAATGAAAAACTGTTTTTT. It codes for CASSLWRGGNEKLFF.

This clone has only one observation. The gene calls are TRBV29-1 and TRBJ1-2, with D unresolved. The CDR3 sequence is 13 residues long. Trimming pared 5 bases from V and 3 bases from J, leaving 13 bases between. Germline lookup yields CDR1 SQVTM and CDR2 ANQGSEA. This chain's CDR3 is CSVYRPVDYGYTF. The DNA for the CDR3 is TGCAGCGTTTATCGTCCGGTGGACTATGGCTACACCTTC.

V gene TRBV20-1 combines with J gene TRBJ1-1, with a tentative D call TRBD1 (6 bases). The CDR3 covers 12 residues. V was cut by 3 bases and J by 6 bases, with 11 bases left in between. Germline CDR1 and CDR2: DFQATT and SNEGSKA (reference sequence). CDR3 sequence (DNA): TGCAGTGCTAGTCGGGGGCAGGCTGAAGCTTTCTTT. As protein: CSASRGQAEAFF.

This clone was seen a handful of times. This rearrangement joins TRBV6-6 to TRBJ2-5; a weak D match, TRBD1 (7 bases). CDR1 is MNHNY, CDR2 SVGAGI, per germline (reference sequence). The length of the CDR3 is 16 residues. The V end was cut by 0 bases, the J end by 5 bases, with 16 bases between. The chain's CDR3 is CASSYSIPGGRETQYF. CDR3 DNA sequence: TGTGCCAGCAGTTACTCGATTCCAGGGGGGAGGGAGACCCAGTACTTC.

The CDR3 loop is CASSPTGSSGNTIYF. CDR3 bases: TGTGCCAGCAGTCCGACGGGCAGCTCTGGAAACACCATATATTTT. The rearrangement links TRBV6-5 to TRBJ1-3, with D hard to call. Per germline, CDR1 MNHEY and CDR2 SVGAGI. The V end was cut by 5 bases, the J end by 0 bases, with 11 bases between. The CDR3 runs to 15 residues.

The chain employs TRBV5-1 and TRBJ2-5; D gene unclear. V was pared by 4 bases and J by 1 base, with 11 bases between. This CDR3 comprises 14 residues. Per the germline V gene, CDR1 is SGHRS and CDR2 is YFSETQ. CDR3 region: CASSPAQIQETQYF. CDR3 sequence (DNA): TGCGCCAGCAGCCCGGCCCAGATCCAAGAGACCCAGTACTTC.

This clone was seen a single time. The V call is TRBV5-1, the J call TRBJ2-5, with TRBD1 matching over 9 bases. Germline V gives CDR1 SGHRS, CDR2 YFSETQ. This CDR3 has 15 amino acids. With V trimmed by 1 base and J by 3 bases, 4 bases remained unmatched. CDR3 in amino acids: CASSLPGQGEETQYF. CDR3 nucleotide sequence: TGCGCCAGCAGCTTGCCGGGACAGGGTGAAGAGACCCAGTACTTC. Full variable domain (outside the CDR3, taken from reference TRBV5-1 and TRBJ2-5): KAGVTQTPRYLIKTRGQQVTLSCSPISGHRSVSWYQQTPGQGLQFLFEYFSETQRNKGNFPGRFSGRQFSNSRSEMNVSTLELGDSALYLCASSLPGQGEETQYFGPGTRLLVL.

The CDR3 DNA reads as TGTGCCAGCTCACCACAGGGGAATAGCAATCAGCCCCAGCATTTT. Translated: CASSPQGNSNQPQHF. The genes are TRBV18 and TRBJ1-5; D may be TRBD1 (5 bases). V lost 1 base and J lost 0, with 7 bases in between. The germline V gene has CDR1 KGHSH and CDR2 LQKENI. This CDR3 has 15 amino acids.

This chain links TRBV6-2 or TRBV6-3 with TRBJ2-7, with 9 bases matching TRBD1. In germline, CDR1 is MNHEY, CDR2 SVGEGT. This CDR3 has 18 amino acids. V was clipped by 0 bases and J by 7 bases; unmatched bases: 16. The CDR3 protein is CASSYSPVGDRVLREQYF. For the CDR3, the DNA is TGTGCCAGCAGTTACTCCCCCGTTGGGGACAGGGTACTGAGGGAGCAGTACTTC.

The chain links TRBV6-5 to TRBJ2-7; TRBD1 aligns across 8 bases. This CDR3 comprises 15 residues. V was pared by 2 bases and J by 4 bases, with 7 bases of the junction left unmatched. CDR1 and CDR2 from the germline V gene are MNHEY and SVGAGI. This CDR3 is CASSYDRGGGYEQYF. CDR3 nucleotide sequence: TGTGCCAGCAGTTACGACAGGGGAGGAGGATACGAGCAGTACTTC.

The chain joins TRBV30 to TRBJ1-1; TRBD1 is a possible D gene (5 bases). This CDR3 has 14 residues. V lost 0 bases, J lost 2 bases, and 10 bases lay in between. From germline, CDR1 is GTSNPN and CDR2 SVGIG (reference sequence). CDR3 loop: CAWSVSGPNTEAFF. The CDR3 nucleotides are TGTGCCTGGAGTGTATCAGGGCCAAACACTGAAGCTTTCTTT.

This chain links TRBV18 with TRBJ2-2; the D is unclear. In germline, CDR1 is KGHSH, CDR2 LQKENI. V was shortened by 3 bases and J by 1 base, with 12 bases between the two germline ends. This CDR3 is 16 amino acids long. Written as DNA, the CDR3 is TGTGCCAGCTCACCCCGTCCGGGTCTGAACACCGGGGAGCTGTTTTTT. Translating it yields CASSPRPGLNTGELFF.

The rearrangement links TRBV19 to TRBJ2-6; D is unresolved. The V and J ends lost 6 bases and 0 bases respectively, with 6 bases between them. Germline-derived CDR1 and CDR2 are LNHDA and SQIVND (reference sequence). CDR3 length equals 14 residues. CDR3 in amino acids: CASRINSGANVLTF. CDR3 sequence (DNA): TGTGCCAGTAGGATAAACTCTGGGGCCAACGTCCTGACTTTC.

This rearrangement joins TRBV23-1 to TRBJ2-7, with D hard to call. TRBV23-1 is recorded as an ORF, its role being uncertain. The CDR3 spans 15 residues. Deletions cut 0 bases from V and 5 bases from J, with 14 bases between. The DNA for the CDR3 is TGCGCCAGCAGTCAATCTTGCGTCGGATCGGACGAGCAGTACTTC. Protein sequence: CASSQSCVGSDEQYF.

The chain combines TRBV20-1 with TRBJ1-1, with TRBD1 identical over 7 bases. Germline CDR1 DFQATT, CDR2 SNEGSKA (reference sequence). V dropped 3 bases and J dropped 2; count of bases not matched to a gene: 3. This CDR3 has 13 amino acids. CDR3 loop: CSASRTGNTEAFF. CDR3 nucleotides: TGCAGTGCTAGTAGGACAGGTAACACTGAAGCTTTCTTT.

The chain joins TRBV6-2 or TRBV6-3 to TRBJ2-7; tentative D call: TRBD2 (6 bases). The germline CDR1 and CDR2 sequences are MNHEY and SVGEGT. Trimming cost V 2 bases and J 1 base, with 21 bases left between them. The CDR3 is 18 amino acids. The CDR3 loop reads CASSYILGPGGVSYEQYF. The CDR3 region has the DNA TGTGCCAGCAGTTACATCCTTGGTCCAGGAGGGGTTTCCTACGAGCAGTACTTC.

This clone has just one count. The V gene is TRBV29-1, the J gene TRBJ2-6; maybe TRBD2 (7 bases). Germline V gene data show CDR1 as SQVTM and CDR2 as ANQGSEA. V was shortened by 7 bases and J by 0 bases, with 16 bases between the two germline ends. The CDR3 is 16 residues long. CDR3 region: CSANTGRVSGANVLTF. In DNA form, the CDR3 reads TGCAGCGCTAACACAGGGAGGGTCTCTGGGGCCAACGTCCTGACTTTC.

This rearrangement joins TRBV6-2 or TRBV6-3 to TRBJ1-6, with a possible D match to TRBD1 (6 bases). Germline loops: CDR1 MNHEY, CDR2 SVGEGT. V gave up 0 bases and J gave up 9 bases, with 21 bases separating them. The CDR3 totals 18 residues. The CDR3 spells CASSYSRQVTTSGSPLHF. For the CDR3, the DNA is TGTGCCAGCAGTTACTCGAGACAGGTGACGACATCTGGTTCACCCCTCCACTTT.

The chain employs TRBV19 and TRBJ2-5; TRBD2 aligns across 7 bases. V lost 5 bases and J lost 5; bases outside the gene matches: 5. Per germline, CDR1 LNHDA and CDR2 SQIVND (reference sequence). The CDR3 is 13 amino acids. The CDR3 is CASSSQRDETQYF. CDR3 coding DNA: TGTGCCAGTAGTTCCCAGCGGGATGAGACCCAGTACTTC. Looking up the rest from reference TRBV19 and TRBJ2-5 gives the full variable domain: DGGITQSPKYLFRKEGQNVTLSCEQNLNHDAMYWYRQDPGQGLRLIYYSQIVNDFQKGDIAEGYSVSREKKESFPLTVTSAQKNPTAFYLCASSSQRDETQYFGPGTRLLVL.

The V call is TRBV25-1, the J call TRBJ1-4, with 11 bases fitting TRBD1. J lost 8 bases, V lost 4 bases, and 3 bases had no gene match. There are 14 residues in the CDR3. Germline V lookup: CDR1 MGHDK, CDR2 SYGVNS. In DNA, the CDR3 is TGTGCCAGCAGTGGGACAGGGGGCTGGGAAAAACTGTTTTTT. Encoded protein: CASSGTGGWEKLFF.